Listed below are T cell receptor beta chains from one sample, sequenced in a study of long-term antiretroviral therapy in people with HIV. Only in-frame clones appear in the TCRdb table, and some are missing; sequencing was by immunoSEQ multiplex PCR. Of 45,000 or so clones in the sample, about 94% were seen once. Sequencing was performed on unsorted PBMCs, taken roughly 9.5 years after starting antiretroviral therapy. These TCRs come from a man under 40 with HIV. Each CDR3 is given with its conserved first and last residue. D genes are given only for firm matches. Size is omitted from some rows. Given values are once, few, many or a class for expanded clones.

NA	TRBJ2-5	TRBV7-3	NA	CASSPAGNQETQYF	TGTGCCAGCAGCCCGGCGGGGAACCAAGAGACCCAGTACTTC
NA	TRBJ1-3	TRBV10-3	NA	CAVLGWGIENTIYF	TGTGCCGTCCTGGGTTGGGGGATTGAAAACACCATATATTTT
NA	TRBJ1-6	TRBV5-1	NA	CASSESSSYNSPLHF	TGCGCCAGCAGCGAGAGCAGCTCCTATAATTCACCCCTCCACTTT
NA	TRBJ1-5	TRBV27	NA	CASSPDRNQPQHF	TGTGCCAGCAGCCCTGACAGAAATCAGCCCCAGCATTTT
NA	TRBJ2-7	TRBV10-3	NA	CAISDPLGGYEQYF	TGTGCCATCAGTGATCCGTTGGGAGGCTACGAGCAGTACTTC
NA	TRBJ1-2	TRBV28	NA	CVTKSSGPGNYGYTF	TGTGTCACGAAAAGCTCGGGGCCGGGTAACTATGGCTACACCTTC
NA	TRBJ1-6	TRBV27	TRBD1	CASSRGPGTGENSPLHF	TGTGCCAGCAGTCGGGGCCCCGGTACAGGGGAAAATTCACCCCTCCACTTT
NA	TRBJ2-7	TRBV2	NA	CAMTGGSSYEQYF	TGTGCCATGACAGGCGGGAGCTCCTACGAGCAGTACTTC
NA	TRBJ1-2	TRBV5-4	NA	CASSLARVRGYGYTF	TGTGCCAGCAGCTTGGCGCGGGTCAGGGGCTATGGCTACACCTTC
NA	TRBJ2-5	TRBV9	NA	CASSGRDSEETQYF	TGTGCCAGCAGCGGCAGAGACAGTGAAGAGACCCAGTACTTC
NA	TRBJ1-1	TRBV11-3	NA	CASSSLTNTEAFF	TGTGCCAGCAGCTCCCTGACCAACACTGAAGCTTTCTTT
NA	TRBJ1-1	TRBV6-1	NA	CASSNTASTEAFF	TGTGCCAGCAGTAATACTGCGTCCACTGAAGCTTTCTTT
NA	TRBJ2-7	TRBV7-2	NA	CASSSHWLNYEQYF	TGTGCCAGCAGCTCCCACTGGTTAAACTACGAGCAGTACTTC
NA	TRBJ1-1	TRBV20-1	NA	CSANKYTEAFF	TGCAGTGCTAATAAATACACTGAAGCTTTCTTT
NA	TRBJ1-2	TRBV5-6	NA	CASSLGGAGTAESYTF	TGTGCCAGCAGCTTGGGGGGGGCCGGGACCGCGGAGAGCTACACCTTC
NA	TRBJ2-1	TRBV5-4	TRBD2	CASSLGRGGRADEQFF	TGTGCCAGCAGCTTGGGACGCGGGGGGCGGGCGGATGAGCAGTTCTTC
NA	TRBJ1-5	TRBV7-9	NA	CASSPGGGRNQPQHF	TGTGCCAGCAGCCCCGGCGGGGGGCGGAATCAGCCCCAGCATTTT
NA	TRBJ1-5	TRBV7-8	NA	CASSLKDPVGQPQHF	TGTGCCAGCAGCTTAAAGGACCCTGTCGGTCAGCCCCAGCATTTT
NA	TRBJ1-6	TRBV28	NA	CASSDSYNSPLHF	TGTGCCAGCAGCGACAGCTATAATTCACCCCTCCACTTT
NA	TRBJ2-1	TRBV5-1	NA	CASSPRDSYNEQFF	TGCGCCAGCAGCCCCCGGGACTCCTACAATGAGCAGTTCTTC
NA	TRBJ1-4	TRBV23-1	TRBD1	CASSRDRIPPGGDEKLFF	TGCGCCAGCAGTCGAGACAGGATACCTCCAGGGGGGGATGAAAAACTGTTTTTT
NA	TRBJ1-3	TRBV7-6	NA	CASSQVASSGNTIYF	TGTGCCAGCAGCCAAGTTGCGAGCTCTGGAAACACCATATATTTT
NA	TRBJ2-1	TRBV2	TRBD1	CASRATGQGFGGEQFF	TGTGCCAGCAGGGCGACGGGACAGGGGTTTGGGGGGGAGCAGTTCTTC
NA	TRBJ2-5	TRBV6-6	NA	CASTSDNSKTQYF	TGTGCCAGCACCTCGGACAATAGTAAGACCCAGTACTTC
NA	TRBJ2-2	TRBV4-1	NA	CASSQRPTRLGELFF	TGCGCCAGCAGCCAACGACCTACTAGGTTAGGGGAGCTGTTTTTT
NA	TRBJ2-1	TRBV10-2	TRBD2	CASSAGTSGGAGEQFF	TGCGCCAGCAGTGCCGGGACTAGCGGGGGGGCCGGTGAGCAGTTCTTC
NA	TRBJ2-3	TRBV5-1	NA	CASSSQGSDTQYF	TGCGCCAGCAGCTCACAGGGTTCTGATACGCAGTATTTT
NA	TRBJ2-6	TRBV28	NA	CASRTPGTPGANVLTF	TGTGCCAGCAGAACACCAGGGACCCCTGGGGCCAACGTCCTGACTTTC
few	TRBJ1-2	TRBV10-1	NA	CASSASRIGGYTF	TGCGCCAGCAGTGCATCACGGATCGGCGGCTACACCTTC
NA	TRBJ1-4	TRBV11-2	NA	CASSSWRGPNEKLFF	TGTGCCAGCAGCTCATGGCGGGGACCTAATGAAAAACTGTTTTTT
NA	TRBJ2-5	TRBV28	NA	CASSSGGAAAETQYF	TGTGCCAGCTCTTCCGGGGGCGCAGCGGCAGAGACCCAGTACTTC
NA	TRBJ1-5	TRBV27	NA	CASSPQGINQPQHF	TGTGCCAGCAGCCCGCAGGGAATTAATCAGCCCCAGCATTTT
NA	TRBJ1-4	TRBV6-1	NA	CASSEAHREKLFF	TGTGCCAGCAGTGAAGCGCACAGGGAAAAACTGTTTTTT
NA	TRBJ1-3	TRBV19	NA	CASSILSGREASGNTIYF	TGTGCCAGTAGTATTCTCTCAGGCCGGGAGGCCTCTGGAAACACCATATATTTT
NA	TRBJ2-5	TRBV28	TRBD2	CASSLWRGGRETQYF	TGTGCCAGCAGTTTATGGCGGGGGGGCAGGGAGACCCAGTACTTC
NA	TRBJ2-1	TRBV27	NA	CASSHLTTRPYNEQFF	TGTGCCAGCAGCCACCTGACCACTAGGCCCTACAATGAGCAGTTCTTC
NA	TRBJ1-5	TRBV19	TRBD1	CASSPALGQGNQPQHF	TGTGCCAGTAGTCCTGCCCTGGGACAGGGGAATCAGCCCCAGCATTTT
NA	TRBJ1-5	TRBV4-2	NA	CASSQTLQGHQPQHF	TGTGCCAGCAGCCAAACGTTACAGGGCCACCAGCCCCAGCATTTT
NA	TRBJ1-6	TRBV28	NA	CASSFGSPLHF	TGTGCCAGCAGTTTTGGTTCACCCCTCCACTTT
NA	TRBJ2-2	TRBV7-7	TRBD1	CASAETVGRTGSNTGELFF	TGTGCTAGCGCTGAAACCGTGGGAAGGACAGGGAGTAACACCGGGGAGCTGTTTTTT
NA	TRBJ2-6	TRBV30	NA	CAWSVAGTSGANVLTF	TGTGCCTGGAGTGTAGCGGGCACATCCGGGGCCAACGTCCTGACTTTC
NA	TRBJ1-2	TRBV6-1	NA	CASSEWAFRGYTF	TGTGCCAGCAGTGAGTGGGCCTTTCGTGGCTACACCTTC
NA	TRBJ1-5	TRBV5-1	NA	CASREGVNQPQHF	TGCGCCAGCAGAGAAGGGGTTAATCAGCCCCAGCATTTT
once	TRBJ2-3	TRBV5-1	NA	CASSLDASTDTQYF	TGCGCCAGCAGCTTGGATGCTAGCACAGATACGCAGTATTTT
NA	TRBJ1-2	TRBV18	NA	CASSPRDLTGYTF	TGTGCCAGCTCACCACGGGATCTCACGGGCTACACCTTC
NA	TRBJ2-2	TRBV6-4	NA	CASSDYGGTGELFF	TGTGCCAGCAGTGATTACGGTGGTACCGGGGAGCTGTTTTTT